The present T cell receptor beta chain was sequenced within a study of response to subunit inactivated influenza vaccine. Regarding this clonotype: The antigen is undetermined.

Study results and caveats: Authors suggested seasonal influenza vaccinations each recruit few new T cells.

Trimming removed 4 bases at V and 3 bases at J, with 11 bases between. Germline V gives CDR1 MNHEY, CDR2 SVGEGT. CDR3 length: 14 amino acids. MiXCR was run by TCRdb on the RT-PCR reads, yielding one entry per CDR3 protein. Altogether some 800,000 distinct CDR3 sequences are present, around 20% being singletons, with the ten largest covering more than 8.5%. This receptor was obtained from a man aged 50-59 years who received an inactivated influenza vaccine. Sequences were derived from PBMCs from blood, sampled around 5 days after vaccination. The V call is TRBV6-2 or TRBV6-3, the J call TRBJ2-3; D is ambiguous. The CDR3 sequence: CASSFPDITDTQYF. DNA of the CDR3: TGTGCCAGCAGTTTCCCGGATATAACAGATACGCAGTATTTT.